This T cell receptor beta chain comes out of a study of blood T cell repertoires in COVID-19. Overall study context: From T cells, B-cell-depleted T cells, or PBMCs came the material, which was cDNA or gDNA.

Sequencing was performed with immunoSEQ multiplex PCR; in TCRdb, only in-frame clones are kept and a portion is missing. The table includes fewer than 65,000 clones, 75% to 90% detected once. Seattle patients were enrolled while actively infected and followed longitudinally. V lost 0 bases, J lost 6 bases, and 12 bases lay in between. The CDR3 runs 15 residues. The germline V gene has CDR1 LGHNA and CDR2 YSLEER. Sequenced: peripheral blood. This TCR was sampled from an older woman with COVID-19, enrolled during active disease. V is TRBV4-3 and J is TRBJ2-1; a possible D gene is TRBD1 (5 bases). The CDR3 sequence: CASSQDFGRANEQFF. The CDR3 DNA reads TGCGCCAGCAGCCAAGATTTCGGCAGGGCCAATGAGCAGTTCTTC.